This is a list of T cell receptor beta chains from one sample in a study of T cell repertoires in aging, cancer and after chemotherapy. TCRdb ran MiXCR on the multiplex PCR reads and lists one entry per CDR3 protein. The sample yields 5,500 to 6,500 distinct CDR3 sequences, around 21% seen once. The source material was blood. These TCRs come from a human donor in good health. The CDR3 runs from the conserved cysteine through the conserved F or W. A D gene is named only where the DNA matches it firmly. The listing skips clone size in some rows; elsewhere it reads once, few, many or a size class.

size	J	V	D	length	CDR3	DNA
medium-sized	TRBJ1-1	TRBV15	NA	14	CATSGVLENTEAFF	TGTGCCACCAGTGGGGTTTTAGAGAACACTGAAGCTTTCTTT
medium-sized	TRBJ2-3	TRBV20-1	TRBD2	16	CSARDTSGGAGDTQYF	TGCAGTGCTAGAGACACTAGCGGGGGGGCAGGAGATACGCAGTATTTT
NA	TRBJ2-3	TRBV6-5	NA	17	CASSYSKAEEPTDTQYF	TGTGCCAGCAGTTACTCGAAGGCGGAAGAACCCACAGATACGCAGTATTTT
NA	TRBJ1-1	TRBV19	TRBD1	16	CASSIDAGTENTEAFF	TGTGCCAGTAGTATAGACGCCGGGACAGAGAACACTGAAGCTTTCTTT
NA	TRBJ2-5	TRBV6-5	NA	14	CASSYSWRQETQYF	TGTGCCAGCAGTTACTCGTGGAGACAAGAGACCCAGTACTTC
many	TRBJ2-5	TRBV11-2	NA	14	CASTFYGGTETQYF	TGTGCCAGCACCTTTTATGGGGGGACAGAGACCCAGTACTTC
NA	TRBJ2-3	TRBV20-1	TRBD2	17	CSARDEGGGGSTDTQYF	TGCAGTGCTAGAGATGAAGGCGGGGGGGGTAGCACAGATACGCAGTATTTT
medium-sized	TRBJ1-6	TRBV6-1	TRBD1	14	CAICKTGDNSPLHF	TGTGCCATATGTAAGACAGGGGATAATTCACCCCTCCACTTT
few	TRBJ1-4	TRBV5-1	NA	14	CASSPGGVREKLFF	TGCGCCAGCAGCCCGGGTGGGGTTAGAGAAAAACTGTTTTTT
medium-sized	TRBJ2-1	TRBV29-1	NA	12	CSVEGLYNEQFF	TGCAGCGTTGAAGGGTTATACAATGAGCAGTTCTTC
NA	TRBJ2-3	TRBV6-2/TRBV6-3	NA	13	CASSYSPPATQYF	TGTGCCAGCAGTTACTCCCCCCCCGCAACGCAGTATTTT
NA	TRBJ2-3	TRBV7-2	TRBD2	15	CASSFPGLASDTQYF	TGTGCCAGCAGCTTCCCCGGACTAGCTTCAGATACGCAGTATTTT
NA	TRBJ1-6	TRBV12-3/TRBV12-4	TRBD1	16	CASGFTPGQGNSPLHF	TGTGCTAGTGGTTTCACCCCCGGACAGGGTAATTCACCCCTCCACTTT
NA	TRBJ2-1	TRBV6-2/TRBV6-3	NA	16	CASSYQGTLSFDEQFF	TGTGCCAGCAGTTACCAGGGGACTTTATCCTTCGATGAGCAGTTCTTC
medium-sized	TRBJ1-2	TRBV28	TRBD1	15	CASSPRGQGAQGYTF	TGTGCCAGCAGTCCCCGAGGACAGGGGGCTCAGGGCTACACCTTC
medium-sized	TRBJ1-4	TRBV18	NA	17	CASSLPRGRRDGEKLFF	TGTGCCAGCTCCCTCCCTCGGGGACGGAGGGATGGTGAAAAACTGTTTTTT
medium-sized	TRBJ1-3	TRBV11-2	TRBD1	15	CASSYGTGQQNTIYF	TGTGCCAGCAGCTATGGGACAGGGCAGCAGAACACCATATATTTT
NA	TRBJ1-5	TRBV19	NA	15	CASSMRGPGNQPQHF	TGTGCCAGTAGTATGAGAGGGCCTGGGAATCAGCCCCAGCATTTT
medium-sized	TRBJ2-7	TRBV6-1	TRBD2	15	CASIFGLAGGYEQYF	TGTGCCAGCATCTTCGGACTGGCCGGGGGGTACGAGCAGTACTTC